These T cell receptor beta chains were read from a single sample in a study of blood T cell repertoires in COVID-19. This table comes from immunoSEQ multiplex PCR, and its TCRdb copy is limited to in-frame clones, with some not included. The sample yields some 76,000 clones, 85% to 90% seen once. The sequencing sample was made of peripheral blood. The receptor source for this set is a man aged 55 to 70 with acute or convalescent COVID-19. Both conserved end residues are trimmed from each CDR3. D genes are given only for firm matches. The size field is filled for only some rows; it gives once, few, many or a size class.

CDR3,size,J,D,V
ASSQRTGISEQY,once,TRBJ2-7,.,TRBV7-3
ASSSAGIQSGGYT,.,TRBJ1-2,.,TRBV5-1
ATTNVPGQVGELF,.,TRBJ2-2,TRBD1,TRBV5-4
ASRSTGAAYEQY,.,TRBJ2-7,.,TRBV19
ASSQGISLYEQY,.,TRBJ2-7,.,TRBV5-8
ASSRTGGRIGELF,.,TRBJ2-2,TRBD1,TRBV18
ASPGGLTDTQY,.,TRBJ2-3,.,TRBV30
ASSLGGGVTGELF,.,TRBJ2-2,.,TRBV7-3
ASRTDPRTGGPYGYT,.,TRBJ1-2,TRBD1,TRBV19
ASSAPGGNSPLH,.,TRBJ1-6,TRBD1,TRBV25-1
ATRVGRDSPLH,.,TRBJ1-6,.,TRBV23-1
SASPSRHEQY,.,TRBJ2-7,.,TRBV20-1
ASSRTSGRNGELF,.,TRBJ2-2,TRBD2,TRBV7-6
AWTRESGYT,.,TRBJ1-2,.,TRBV30
ASSLRGQYNSPLH,.,TRBJ1-6,TRBD1,TRBV5-1
ASSPSGGTNEKLF,.,TRBJ1-4,.,TRBV5-1
ASSPLLAGGTGELF,.,TRBJ2-2,TRBD2,TRBV5-1
ASSQVGDSYEQY,.,TRBJ2-7,.,TRBV4-1
ASSSSGNQPQH,.,TRBJ1-5,.,TRBV7-9
ASSSADRGYTDTQY,.,TRBJ2-3,TRBD1,TRBV5-1
ATSDWFGMEGYT,.,TRBJ1-2,.,TRBV24-1
ATSDPHRNYGYT,.,TRBJ1-2,.,TRBV24-1
ASSPVAVDSYEQY,once,TRBJ2-7,.,TRBV18
SASSGFGHGGNQPQH,.,TRBJ1-5,.,TRBV20-1
ASSYRARNEKLF,few,TRBJ1-4,.,TRBV5-1
ASSWAGNSPLH,.,TRBJ1-6,.,TRBV27
ASSIPQGGNEQF,.,TRBJ2-1,.,TRBV19
ASSGRTGRSGNTIY,.,TRBJ1-3,TRBD1,TRBV6-1
ATSRERLEGGELF,.,TRBJ2-2,.,TRBV15
ASSLAGSGSTDTQY,.,TRBJ2-3,TRBD2,TRBV5-4
ASSFGTSGQETQY,.,TRBJ2-5,TRBD2,TRBV7-8
ASSPTTGTPDYYY,once,TRBJ2-5,.,TRBV10-1
SVATSGSGNEQF,few,TRBJ2-1,TRBD2,TRBV29-1
ASSPLQELQY,.,TRBJ2-3,.,TRBV13